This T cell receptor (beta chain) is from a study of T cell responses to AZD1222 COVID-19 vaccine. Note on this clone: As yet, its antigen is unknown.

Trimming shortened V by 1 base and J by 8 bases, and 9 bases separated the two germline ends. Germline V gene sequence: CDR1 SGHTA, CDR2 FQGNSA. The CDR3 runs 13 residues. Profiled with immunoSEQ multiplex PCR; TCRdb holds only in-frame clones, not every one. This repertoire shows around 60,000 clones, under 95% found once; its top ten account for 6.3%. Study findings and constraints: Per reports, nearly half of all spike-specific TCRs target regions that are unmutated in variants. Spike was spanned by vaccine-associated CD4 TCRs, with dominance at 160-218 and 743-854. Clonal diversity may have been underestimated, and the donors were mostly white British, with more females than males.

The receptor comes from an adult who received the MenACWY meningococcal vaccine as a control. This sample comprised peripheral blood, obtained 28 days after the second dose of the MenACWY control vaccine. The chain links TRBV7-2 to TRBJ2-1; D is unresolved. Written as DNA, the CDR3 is TGTGCCAGCAGCTTAGATCCTAGGGATGAGCAGTTCTTC. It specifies CASSLDPRDEQFF. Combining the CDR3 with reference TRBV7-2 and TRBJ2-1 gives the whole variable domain GAGVSQSPSNKVTEKGKDVELRCDPISGHTALYWYRQSLGQGLEFLIYFQGNSAPDKSGLPSDRFSAERTGGSVSTLTIQRTQQEDSAVYLCASSLDPRDEQFFGPGTRLTVL.